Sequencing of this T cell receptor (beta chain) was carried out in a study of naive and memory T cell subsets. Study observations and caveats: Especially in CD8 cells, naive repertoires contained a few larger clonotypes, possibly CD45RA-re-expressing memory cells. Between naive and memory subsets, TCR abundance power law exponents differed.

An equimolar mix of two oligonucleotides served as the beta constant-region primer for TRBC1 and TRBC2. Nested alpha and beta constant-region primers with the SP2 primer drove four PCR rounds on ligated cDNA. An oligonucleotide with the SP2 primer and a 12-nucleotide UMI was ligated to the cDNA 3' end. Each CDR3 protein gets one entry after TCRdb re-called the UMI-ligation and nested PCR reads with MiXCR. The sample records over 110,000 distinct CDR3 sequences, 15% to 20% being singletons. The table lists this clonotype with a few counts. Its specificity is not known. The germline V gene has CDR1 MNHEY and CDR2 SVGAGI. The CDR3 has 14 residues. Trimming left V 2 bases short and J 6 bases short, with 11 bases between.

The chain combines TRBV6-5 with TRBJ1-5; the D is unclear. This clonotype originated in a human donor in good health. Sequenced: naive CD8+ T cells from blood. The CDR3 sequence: CASSYRGWGQPQHF. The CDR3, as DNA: TGTGCCAGCAGTTACCGGGGTTGGGGTCAGCCCCAGCATTTT.